A selection of T cell receptor beta chains follows, all from one sample in a study of shared clonotypes between healthy human individuals. The data were produced by immunoSEQ multiplex PCR, yet TCRdb's version contains in-frame clones alone and is incomplete. The sample has 950,000 to 1,100,000 clones, roughly 80% seen once. The sample consisted of memory CD4+ T cells sorted from blood. The receptors were sampled from a young man in good health. Both conserved end residues are trimmed from each CDR3.

V gene,J gene,CDR3 protein
TRBV6-5,TRBJ1-4,ASRRNRGVGGKLF
TRBV18,TRBJ2-3,ASSPLGGHSTDTQY
TRBV11-2,TRBJ2-3,ASSLHSGRRNTDTQY
TRBV6-6,TRBJ2-7,ASSPRQGKDEQY
TRBV7-9,TRBJ2-1,ASSLTSGVSYNEQF
TRBV5-1,TRBJ2-7,ASSRDRGDEQY
TRBV5-3,TRBJ2-3,ARSGPQREGTDTQY
TRBV30,TRBJ1-1,AWSDRGTEAF
TRBV11-2,TRBJ2-1,ASSLDDRGGSSYNEQF
TRBV5-1,TRBJ2-7,ASSDSGRAYEQY
TRBV28,TRBJ1-6,ASSESPLRGSPLH
TRBV7-2,TRBJ2-5,ASELAGSKTQY
TRBV6-1,TRBJ2-3,ASSVGSGSTDTQY
TRBV11-3,TRBJ2-7,ASSLGGLAGEIEHEQY
TRBV5-6,TRBJ2-5,ASSSRDRGLQETQY
TRBV6-1,TRBJ1-4,ASSERSPKGGKLF